This TCR beta chain was identified during a study of cytomegalovirus exposure and HLA in healthy donors (dated by TCRdb to about 2017). Describing the broader study: An earlier analysis of some 500 of the donors reported more than 250 Gb of sequence data and approximately 110 million unique TCR beta sequences from some 180 million T cells. An early release covering around 630 HLA-typed donors comprised approximately 300 gigabases of sequencing data and 65 million to 100 million unique TCR sequences. Among the approximately 400 genotyped donors, approximately 81% belonged to the genetic ancestry cluster associated with self-reported Caucasian donors. The study was designed to test whether signatures of past pathogen exposure could be identified by cataloging public T cell receptors. The T cell repertoires of 550 to 850 subjects were profiled by immunosequencing and related to cytomegalovirus serostatus. A separate validation cohort of some 130 different subjects was used in addition to the roughly 720-subject first cohort. To predict cytomegalovirus infection status, the study brought together high-throughput TCR immunosequencing, statistical association of individual TCRs with disease status, and machine learning. In a later analysis, previously published TCR beta repertoires from 550 to 750 donors were re-analyzed and high-resolution HLA genotyping was added so that TCR occurrence patterns could be studied. Rather than using new phenotypic data, the later analysis identified candidate immune exposures from TCR beta sequences and from how often those sequences occurred across donors. To decide whether each TCR beta V gene segment behaved as functional or pseudogenic, an earlier analysis of approximately 600 of the donors relied on high-throughput TCR beta sequencing. Alongside the repertoire data, information on donor age, sex, ethnicity and CMV serostatus was compiled. In a later genetic analysis, genome-wide SNP genotypes for about three fifths of the 666 donors were used, and that subset was treated as a discovery cohort. Every discovery cohort repertoire had been produced on one sequencing platform. Both class I and class II loci were covered by HLA typing, at four-digit resolution. Typing coverage differed by locus: A, B, C, DRB1 and DQB1 were typed in roughly 620-630 donors, DQA1 in 500 to 550, DPA1 in 600 to 610, and DPB1 in roughly 450. A handful of DR-DQ haplotypes were handled as single units for association and clustering because linkage in the cohort was strong. Across approximately 400 genotyped donors of the cohort, an average of about 220,000 unique TCR beta nucleotide sequences per donor were sequenced, and roughly 18% of those sequences were non-productive.

From a lookup of the germline V gene, CDR1 and CDR2 are MGHDK and SYGVNS. Taken from cysteine to phenylalanine, the CDR3 has 12 residues. The kept DNA is CDR3 alone, 36 bases in frame from the first base. V was cut back by 5 bases and J by 11 bases, leaving a gap of 13 bases between them. In total, 500 to 700 healthy bone marrow donors made up the cohort. At the time of sampling, every cohort member was nominally healthy, though immune exposures that went unrecorded were likely present. The donor was CMV seronegative and belonged to the group of more than 300 seronegative cohort members. A peripheral blood sample was collected from each donor, and TCR beta sequencing was performed on peripheral blood mononuclear cells. The Qiagen DNeasy Blood Extraction Kit was used to extract genomic DNA from the blood cell samples. Results the study describes overall, beyond this receptor: A further reported finding was that TCR beta sequences accurately predicted the HLA-A and HLA-B alleles for most subjects in the first cohort. A later analysis found that HLA-associated TCR beta chains were more clonally expanded and had lower generation probabilities than equally common non-associated chains. Because the 87-base-pair reads could not distinguish some IMGT-functional V segments, including TRBV6-2 and TRBV6-3, those segments were excluded. The study gave a list of about 170 TCR beta chains associated with cytomegalovirus. When HLA alleles, especially DR and DQ, strongly co-occurred, TCR associations were difficult to assign to individual alleles. In vitro tests confirmed that three of the cytomegalovirus-associated TCR beta chains recognize cytomegalovirus antigens. Most CMV-associated TCR beta chains appeared to be HLA-restricted in a later analysis, and the HLA associations seemed to be driven largely by CMV exposure. A cluster of highly shared sequence variants was judged likely to be a technical artifact of the sequencing pipeline. In both the original and validation cohorts, the classifier was reported to diagnose cytomegalovirus status with high specificity and sensitivity. Compared with the 666-donor mean, donors in an Asian-associated ancestry cluster had fewer N-insertions in productive TCRs, according to a later genetic analysis. At a false discovery rate of 0.05, a later analysis linked some 17,000 TCR beta sequences to specific HLA alleles. Correlated functional status among segregating V segments might reflect linkage disequilibrium, but an unknown experimental factor could not be ruled out. The cohort was sequenced for TCR beta chains only, and without alpha or paired-chain data the features that could be detected were limited. Several of the top co-occurrence clusters appeared to be linked to parvovirus B19, influenza, CMV and Epstein-Barr virus, according to a later analysis. The presence/absence analyses assumed that sequencing depth was roughly uniform across donors, and that assumption may not be true. In a later analysis, TCR association rates were found to vary across HLA loci, with the most associated TCRs seen for DRB1 alleles and the fewest for HLA-C alleles. V-gene and J-gene trimming of TCR beta chains was associated with a missense DCLRE1C variant in a later genetic analysis, and the association was replicated in an independent cohort. Immune exposure information for the cohort was limited to CMV serostatus. In an earlier analysis of under 600 of the donors, most TCR beta V segments were observed in productive rearrangements about 87% or about 30% of the time, broadly matching IMGT annotations. It was suggested by the authors that the approach could potentially be generalized to other disease states and immunological phenotypes. HLA typing was unavailable for some donors at each locus, so association tests used only the typed subset. Most TCR sequences were observed very rarely across donors, whereas some public TCRs were present in many individuals. The earlier analysis of about 600 of the donors excluded roughly 16 rarely observed V segments, including chromosome 9 orphons, because counts were too low.

Receptor libraries were prepared by the immunoSEQ multiplex PCR assay. A mixture of 60 forward primers for TCR Vbeta segments and 13 reverse primers for TCR Jbeta segments was used in the multiplex PCR. The CDR3 region of rearranged TCR beta genes was amplified from genomic DNA with a multiplex PCR assay. The Illumina HiSeq System was used to sequence the amplified TCR beta libraries as 87-base-pair reads. In the authors' own workflow: A later analysis tallied 80 million to 95 million unique TCR beta chains across the 666 repertoires, and about 10 million of those chains were shared by two or more donors. Raw reads were error-corrected and collapsed into unique sequences with a nearest-neighbor algorithm that merged closely related sequences to remove PCR and sequencing errors. To assign V, D and J gene segments, CDR3 sequences were aligned to IMGT reference sequences. For a sequence to be retained, a match of at least six nucleotides was required to both a V gene segment and a J gene segment. A rearrangement counted as productive if the CDR3 had no stop codons and remained in frame with V and J, and every other rearrangement counted as non-productive. CDR3 was defined by IMGT convention, running from the second conserved V-encoded cysteine to the conserved J-encoded phenylalanine. Sequences without an unambiguous match to a single V gene segment were excluded from the earlier analysis of 587 of the donors. An earlier analysis of some 500 of the donors classified V segments as functional when productive rearrangements were above 56.7% and as segregating when the standard deviation between donors was above 5%. A statistical classification framework was built for diagnosing cytomegalovirus status from the catalog of TCR beta chain sequences. In a later analysis, TCR nucleotide sequences were compared against IMGT/GENE-DB human TR gene sequences so that V and J genes could be assigned. Using the TCRdist pipeline, a later analysis assigned CDR3 sequences along with most-parsimonious VDJ recombination scenarios. In a later analysis, every TCR beta chain was defined by the combination of its CDR3 amino acid sequence and its V-gene family, and reads without a unique V-gene family were dropped. A later analysis removed 500 to 600 highly shared, low-generation-probability nucleotide sequences to deal with suspected cross-contamination and a sequencing artifact. In a later analysis, a clonal expansion index was calculated for each public chain from normalized within-repertoire ranks of inferred template counts. In a later analysis, generation probabilities were computed using a VDJ recombination model fitted to out-of-frame rearrangements, and the results were checked against IGoR. Hypergeometric tests were used in a later analysis to score TCR-TCR, TCR-HLA and TCR-CMV co-occurrence, with a repertoire-size bias correction applied to the TCR pairs. False discovery rates were estimated in a later analysis by permuting HLA or CMV assignments 20 times. A later analysis grouped co-occurring TCRs with DBSCAN, adding TCRdist sequence similarity when clustering within HLA-allele-positive subsets. For co-occurrence clustering, repertoires with fewer than 30,000 or more than 120,000 public chains were excluded, along with 4 to 6 repertoires with anomalous nucleotide sharing. Sourced from immuneACCESS, this table was stored by TCRdb with only in-frame sequences that have V and J called. A share of the clones is absent; for the studies checked, an unresolved V gene accounts for under half, and the remainder has no known explanation. V and J calls and clone size follow that table, whereas D and trimming were derived from the DNA. The sample table holds under 200,000 clones, of which about four fifths were seen once. Jointly, the top ten make up 2% to 2.5% of the sample.

Comment on this clone: The antigen it binds to is not known. Nothing much larger sits one base from this clone, and base qualities are not available.

Sequencing input: PBMCs. The V and J genes are TRBV25-1 and TRBJ1-5; D gene: possibly TRBD1, on 6 matching bases. This receptor was identified in a woman in her fifties or sixties in good health and CMV-seronegative. The CDR3 region reads CASSREGEAQHF. The sequenced DNA: TGTGCCAGCAGTAGGGAGGGGGAGGCCCAGCATTTT. Beyond the CDR3, the reference TRBV25-1 and TRBJ1-5 genes provide the residues; the full variable domain reads: EADIYQTPRYLVIGTGKKITLECSQTMGHDKMYWYQQDPGMELHLIHYSYGVNSTEKGDLSSESTVSRIRTEHFPLTLESARPSHTSQYLCASSREGEAQHFGDGTRLSIL.